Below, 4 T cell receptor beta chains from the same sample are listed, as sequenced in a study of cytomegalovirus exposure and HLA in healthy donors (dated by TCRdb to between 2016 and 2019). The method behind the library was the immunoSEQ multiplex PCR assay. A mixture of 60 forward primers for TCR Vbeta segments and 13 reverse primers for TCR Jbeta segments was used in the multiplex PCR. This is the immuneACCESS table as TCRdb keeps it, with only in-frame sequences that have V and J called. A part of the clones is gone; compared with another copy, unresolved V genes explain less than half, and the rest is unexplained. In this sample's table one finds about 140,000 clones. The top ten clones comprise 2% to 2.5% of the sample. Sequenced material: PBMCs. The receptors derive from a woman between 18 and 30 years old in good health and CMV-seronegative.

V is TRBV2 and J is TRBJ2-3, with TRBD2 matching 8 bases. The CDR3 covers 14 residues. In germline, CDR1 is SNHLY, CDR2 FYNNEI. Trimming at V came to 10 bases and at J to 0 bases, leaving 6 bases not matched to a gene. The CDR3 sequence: CATQLAASTDTQYF. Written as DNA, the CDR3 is TGTGCCACCCAACTAGCGGCTAGCACAGATACGCAGTATTTT.

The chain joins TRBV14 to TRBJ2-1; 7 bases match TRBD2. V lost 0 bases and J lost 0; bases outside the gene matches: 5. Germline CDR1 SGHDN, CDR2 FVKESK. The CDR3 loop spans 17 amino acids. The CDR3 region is CASSQDRLADSYNEQFF. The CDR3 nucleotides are TGTGCCAGCAGCCAAGATAGGCTAGCGGACTCCTACAATGAGCAGTTCTTC.

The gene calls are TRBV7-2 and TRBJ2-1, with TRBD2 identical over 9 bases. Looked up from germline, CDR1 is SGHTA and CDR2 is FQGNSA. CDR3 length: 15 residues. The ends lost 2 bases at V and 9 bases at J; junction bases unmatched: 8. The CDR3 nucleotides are TGTGCCAGCAGCTTATCTCGCGGGAGGGCCGGTGAGCAGTTCTTC. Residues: CASSLSRGRAGEQFF.

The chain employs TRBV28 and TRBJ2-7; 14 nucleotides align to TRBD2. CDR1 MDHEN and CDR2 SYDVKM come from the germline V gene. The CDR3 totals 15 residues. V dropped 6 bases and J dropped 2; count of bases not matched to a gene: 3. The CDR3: CASSPGLAGAYEQYV. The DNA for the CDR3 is TGTGCCAGCAGCCCGGGACTAGCGGGGGCCTACGAGCAGTACGTC.